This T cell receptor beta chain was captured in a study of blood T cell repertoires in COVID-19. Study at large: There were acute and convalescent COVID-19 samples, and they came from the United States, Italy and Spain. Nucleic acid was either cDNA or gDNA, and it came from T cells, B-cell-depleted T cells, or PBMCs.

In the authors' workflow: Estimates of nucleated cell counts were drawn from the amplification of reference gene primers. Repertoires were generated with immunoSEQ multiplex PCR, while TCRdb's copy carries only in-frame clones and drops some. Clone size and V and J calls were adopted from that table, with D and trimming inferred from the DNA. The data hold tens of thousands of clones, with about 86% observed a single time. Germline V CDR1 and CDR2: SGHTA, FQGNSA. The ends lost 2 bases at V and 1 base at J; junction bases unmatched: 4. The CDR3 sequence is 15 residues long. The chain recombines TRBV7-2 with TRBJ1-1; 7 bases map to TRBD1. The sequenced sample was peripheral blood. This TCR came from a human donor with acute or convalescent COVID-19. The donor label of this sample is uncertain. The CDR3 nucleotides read TGTGCCAGCAGCTTATGGACAGGAGAGAACACTGAAGCTTTCTTT. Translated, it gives CASSLWTGENTEAFF.